The clone carrying this TCR beta chain was found a few times. The sample belongs to a study of patients and donors after allogeneic stem cell transplantation. TCRdb re-called the RT-PCR reads with MiXCR, one entry per CDR3 protein. The data hold 70,000 to 85,000 distinct CDR3 sequences, with approximately 25% observed a single time. Sequenced sample: blood, either unsorted or a sorted T cell fraction (not recorded which). This sequence was found in a human donor who was either an allogeneic HSCT recipient or a stem cell or donor lymphocyte infusion donor (not recorded which). It is not recorded whose cells these are; they may come from a transplant donor.

Here the CDR3 DNA reads TGTGCCAGCTCACCAGGGGGGACTCTGAACACTGAAGCTTTCTTT. Translating gives CASSPGGTLNTEAFF. The V call is TRBV18, the J call TRBJ1-1; the D gene is possibly TRBD1 (5 bases). The CDR3 covers 15 residues. CDR1 and CDR2 from the germline V gene are KGHSH and LQKENI. V was pared by 2 bases and J by 0 bases, with 10 bases between.